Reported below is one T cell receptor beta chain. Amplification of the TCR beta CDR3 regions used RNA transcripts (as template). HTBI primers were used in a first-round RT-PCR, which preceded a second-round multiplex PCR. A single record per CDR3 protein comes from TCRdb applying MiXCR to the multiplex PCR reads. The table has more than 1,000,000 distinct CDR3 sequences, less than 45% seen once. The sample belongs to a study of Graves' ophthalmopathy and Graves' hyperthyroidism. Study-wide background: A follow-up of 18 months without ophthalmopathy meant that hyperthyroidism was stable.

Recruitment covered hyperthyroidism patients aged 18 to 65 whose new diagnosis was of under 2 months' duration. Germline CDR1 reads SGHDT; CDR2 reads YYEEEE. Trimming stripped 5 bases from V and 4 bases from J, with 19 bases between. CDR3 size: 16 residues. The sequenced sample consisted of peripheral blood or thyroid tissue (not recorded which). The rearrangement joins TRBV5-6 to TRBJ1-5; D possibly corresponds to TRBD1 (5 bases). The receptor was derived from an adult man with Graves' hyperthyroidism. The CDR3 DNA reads TGTGCCAGCAGTGAGGGCGGGGGGACTTCAAATCAGCCCCAGCATTTT. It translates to CASSEGGGTSNQPQHF.